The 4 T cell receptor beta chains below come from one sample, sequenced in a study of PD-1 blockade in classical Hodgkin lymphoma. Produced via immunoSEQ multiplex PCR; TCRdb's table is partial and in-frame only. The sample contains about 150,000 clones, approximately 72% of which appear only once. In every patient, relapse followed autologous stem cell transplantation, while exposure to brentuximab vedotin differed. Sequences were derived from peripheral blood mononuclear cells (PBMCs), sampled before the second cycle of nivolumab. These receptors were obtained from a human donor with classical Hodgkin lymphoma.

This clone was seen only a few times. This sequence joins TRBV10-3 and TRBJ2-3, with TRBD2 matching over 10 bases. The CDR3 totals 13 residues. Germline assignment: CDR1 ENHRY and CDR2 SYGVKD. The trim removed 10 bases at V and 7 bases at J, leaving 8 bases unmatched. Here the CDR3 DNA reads TGTGCCACCCGAGCGGGAGGGCCCCATACGCAGTATTTT. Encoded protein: CATRAGGPHTQYF.

The CDR3 region has the DNA TGCGCCAGCAGCCTATCCTCTACCACCTACGAGCAGTACTTC. This sequence encodes CASSLSSTTYEQYF. The V and J genes are TRBV4-1 and TRBJ2-7, with D unclear. This CDR3 spans 14 amino acids. V lost 4 bases, J lost 2 bases, and 12 bases lay in between. Germline CDR1 and CDR2: MGHRA and YSYEKL.

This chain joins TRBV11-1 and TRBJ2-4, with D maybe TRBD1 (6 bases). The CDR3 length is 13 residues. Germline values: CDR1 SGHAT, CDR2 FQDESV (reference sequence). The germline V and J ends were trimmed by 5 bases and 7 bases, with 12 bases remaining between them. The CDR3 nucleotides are TGTGCCAGCAGCAGTACAGGGCTGAACATTCAGTACTTC. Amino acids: CASSSTGLNIQYF.

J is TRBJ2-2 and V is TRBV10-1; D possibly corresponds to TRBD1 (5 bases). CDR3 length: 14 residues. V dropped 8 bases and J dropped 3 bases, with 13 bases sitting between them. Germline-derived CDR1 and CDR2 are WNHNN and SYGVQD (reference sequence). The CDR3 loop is CASYRTRDTGELFF. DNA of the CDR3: TGCGCCAGCTATAGAACCAGGGACACCGGGGAGCTGTTTTTT.